The 20 T cell receptor beta chains given below trace back to one sample, sequenced in a study of CD8 T cells in Susac syndrome (dated by TCRdb to the late 2010s). Libraries were made using the immunoSEQ multiplex PCR assay. RNA was extracted using the RNeasy kit, and roughly 0.45 to 1 ug of the RNA was reverse transcribed with random hexamers. TCRdb reanalyzed the raw reads on its own, using fastp at Q25 for trimming and MiXCR for clone calling, and kept in-frame beta chains. CDR3 protein sequences are deduplicated, and each keeps its most common genes and DNA. This sample lists some 150,000 distinct CDR3 sequences; approximately 95% were detected once. 0.15% to 0.2% of the sample rests with the top ten. Sequenced sample: CD4+ T cells from PBMCs. These receptors were taken from a human donor with Susac syndrome.

The genes are TRBV15 and TRBJ1-1, with D uncertain. Germline V CDR1 and CDR2: LNHNV, YYDKDF (reference sequence). With 0 bases removed from V and 6 bases from J, the gap between germline ends came to 8 bases. This CDR3 contains 13 residues. CDR3 coding DNA: TGTGCCACCAGCAGAGATAGAAGGGCTGAAGCTTTCTTT. This sequence encodes CATSRDRRAEAFF. The whole variable domain, remainder taken from reference TRBV15 and TRBJ1-1, is DAMVIQNPRYQVTQFGKPVTLSCSQTLNHNVMYWYQQKSSQAPKLLFHYYDKDFNNEADTPDNFQSRRPNTSFCFLDIRSPGLGDTAMYLCATSRDRRAEAFFGQGTRLTVV.

The rearrangement links TRBV9 to TRBJ2-3; a possible D gene is TRBD2 (6 bases). The CDR3 has 15 amino acids. V dropped 4 bases and J dropped 0 bases, with 12 bases sitting between them. Per the germline V gene, CDR1 is SGDLS and CDR2 is YYNGEE. The CDR3 reads CASSPRGYSTDTQYF. CDR3 nucleotide sequence: TGTGCCAGCAGCCCCCGGGGGTACAGCACAGATACGCAGTATTTT.

The chain is built from TRBV5-4 and TRBJ1-1, with 8 bases that match TRBD1. V dropped 0 bases and J dropped 8; count of bases not matched to a gene: 6. This CDR3 has 14 amino acids. The germline gives CDR1 SGHNT, CDR2 YYREEE (reference sequence). CDR3 region: CASSLGTGKKEAFF. CDR3 DNA: TGTGCCAGCAGCTTGGGGACAGGGAAGAAGGAAGCTTTCTTT.

V is TRBV25-1 and J is TRBJ1-6; D is uncertain. CDR1 and CDR2 (germline): MGHDK, SYGVNS. Trimming left V 1 base short and J 6 bases short, with 10 bases between. The CDR3 length is 15 residues. CDR3 sequence: CASSESTNGNSPLHF. CDR3 nucleotides: TGTGCCAGCAGTGAATCTACCAACGGTAATTCACCCCTCCACTTT.

The chain has TRBV20-1 and TRBJ2-7; 11 bases line up with TRBD2. CDR1 is DFQATT, CDR2 SNEGSKA, per germline (reference sequence). The CDR3 is 15 residues long. V lost 6 bases to trimming and J lost 2 bases; unmatched junction nucleotides: 9. CDR3 nucleotide sequence: TGCAGTGCCTCCCCACTAGCGGGGGTTACCTACGAGCAGTACTTC. Its protein is CSASPLAGVTYEQYF.

V is TRBV6-5 and J is TRBJ2-3; 15 bases line up with TRBD2. Germline CDR1 is MNHEY and CDR2 is SVGAGI. Trimming at V came to 0 bases and at J to 6 bases, leaving 4 bases not matched to a gene. This CDR3 is 17 amino acids long. For the CDR3, the DNA is TGTGCCAGCAGTTACTCAGGACTAGCGGGGGGGAAGGATACGCAGTATTTT. This translates into CASSYSGLAGGKDTQYF.

V gene TRBV11-3 combines with J gene TRBJ2-2; D is perhaps TRBD1 or TRBD2 (5 bases each). Trimming shortened V by 3 bases and J by 4 bases, and 9 bases separated the two germline ends. Germline CDR1 reads SGHNT; CDR2 reads YENEEA. This CDR3 contains 14 residues. The CDR3 nucleotides read TGTGCCAGCAGCTTGGGACCGAGCACCGGGGAGCTGTTTTTT. Its translation: CASSLGPSTGELFF.

The V call is TRBV29-1, the J call TRBJ1-1, with D possibly matching TRBD1 (5 bases). Germline V gene data show CDR1 as SQVTM and CDR2 as ANQGSEA. The CDR3 covers 11 residues. Between the trimmed V and J ends, which lost 5 bases and 3 bases, there was a span of 7 bases. CDR3 sequence: CSVRGDTEAFF. The CDR3 DNA follows: TGCAGCGTTCGGGGGGACACTGAAGCTTTCTTT. Full variable domain (missing parts from reference TRBV29-1 and TRBJ1-1): SAVISQKPSRDICQRGTSLTIQCQVDSQVTMMFWYRQQPGQSLTLIATANQGSEATYESGFVIDKFPISRPNLTFSTLTVSNMSPEDSSIYLCSVRGDTEAFFGQGTRLTVV.

The chain carries TRBV28 and TRBJ2-5; unclear D gene. This CDR3 is 13 amino acids long. Trimming stripped 10 bases from V and 5 bases from J, with 17 bases between. Germline V lookup: CDR1 MDHEN, CDR2 SYDVKM. CDR3 sequence reads: CAIRTQLGETQYF. The CDR3 bases are TGTGCCATCCGCACCCAGCTCGGGGAGACCCAGTACTTC.

This clonotype was counted once. Germline and junction disagree at one end, which may indicate a read error. The chain links TRBV2 to TRBJ2-1; weak D call: TRBD2 (6 bases). The CDR3 consists of 13 residues. From germline, CDR1 is SNHLY and CDR2 FYNNEI. The CDR3 protein is CASSLGLNNPSVF. The DNA for the CDR3 is TGTGCCAGCAGTCTGGGACTCAACAACCCCTCGGTCTTC.

CDR3 amino acids: CASSVTAEVNTEAFF. In DNA, the CDR3 is TGTGCCAGCAGCGTAACTGCCGAGGTGAACACTGAAGCTTTCTTT. The rearrangement joins TRBV9 to TRBJ1-1; D is uncertain. Per germline, CDR1 SGDLS and CDR2 YYNGEE. Trimming stripped 1 base from V and 0 bases from J, with 10 bases between. This CDR3 comprises 15 residues.

The chain couples TRBV9 to TRBJ2-3; tentative D call: TRBD2 (6 bases). The germline CDR1 and CDR2 sequences are SGDLS and YYNGEE. The ends were cut back, 3 bases at V and 2 bases at J, with 10 bases in the middle. This CDR3 has 14 residues. The CDR3 coding sequence is TGTGCCAGCAGCGGTGGACTATACACAGATACGCAGTATTTT. Protein: CASSGGLYTDTQYF.

J is TRBJ1-6 and V is TRBV12-5; D not resolved. The CDR3 is 11 residues long. The V end was cut by 3 bases, the J end by 10 bases, with 4 bases between. CDR1 and CDR2 from the germline V gene are LGHNT and FRNRAP. The CDR3 here is CASGFTSPLHF. CDR3 in DNA: TGTGCTAGTGGTTTCACCTCACCCCTCCACTTT.

V and J are TRBV7-8 and TRBJ2-6; unclear D gene. Trimming left V 3 bases short and J 0 bases short, with 6 bases between. The CDR3 runs 15 residues. The germline CDR1 and CDR2 sequences are SGHVS and FQNEAQ. CDR3 protein: CASSLSISGANVLTF. The CDR3 nucleotides are TGTGCCAGCAGCTTGTCGATCTCTGGGGCCAACGTCCTGACTTTC.

The rearrangement links TRBV5-6 to TRBJ1-2; D is undetermined. Germline V gives CDR1 SGHDT, CDR2 YYEEEE. CDR3 size: 14 residues. The germline V and J ends were trimmed by 0 bases and 4 bases, with 10 bases remaining between them. The CDR3: CASSLDTGSYGYTF. The CDR3 DNA reads as TGTGCCAGCAGCTTGGATACTGGATCCTATGGCTACACCTTC.

CDR3 in DNA: TGCAGCGTGGAAAGGACAGCTAACTATGGCTACACCTTC. This gives the protein CSVERTANYGYTF. This sequence joins TRBV29-1 and TRBJ1-2; TRBD1 might be the D (6 bases). The length of the CDR3 is 13 residues. Germline-derived CDR1 and CDR2 are SQVTM and ANQGSEA. Trimming removed 6 bases from V and 0 bases from J, with 11 bases in between.

V is TRBV6-6 and J is TRBJ2-2; D is ambiguous. Looked up from germline, CDR1 is MNHNY and CDR2 is SVGAGI (reference sequence). The CDR3 runs 13 residues. Between the trimmed V and J ends, which lost 6 bases and 6 bases, there was a span of 11 bases. The CDR3 DNA is TGTGCCAGCAGCTCGATCCCGGCCGGGGAGCTGTTTTTT. It is translated as CASSSIPAGELFF.

This chain links TRBV12-3 or TRBV12-4 with TRBJ2-4; D is unresolved. Trimming removed 3 bases at V and 3 bases at J, with 9 bases between. This CDR3 spans 14 amino acids. The CDR3: CASSFTQLKNIQYF. The CDR3 DNA sequence: TGTGCCAGCAGTTTTACCCAGCTCAAAAACATTCAGTACTTC.

The chain is built from TRBV6-6 and TRBJ2-5; 8 nucleotides agree with TRBD2. The CDR3 extends over 15 amino acids. Trimming at V came to 5 bases and at J to 5 bases, leaving 10 bases not matched to a gene. In germline, CDR1 is MNHNY, CDR2 SVGAGI (reference sequence). The CDR3: CASSRRNGGAETQYF. In DNA form, the CDR3 reads TGTGCCAGCAGTAGACGTAACGGGGGGGCGGAGACCCAGTACTTC.

This clonotype has a single count. The chain carries TRBV20-1 and TRBJ1-6; D unclear. Germline V CDR1 and CDR2: DFQATT, SNEGSKA (reference sequence). This CDR3 contains 14 residues. V was cut by 2 bases and J by 7 bases, with 12 bases left in between. CDR3 coding DNA: TGCAGTGCTAGAATGGCAGCAGGAAATTCACCCCTCCACTTT. Its protein product is CSARMAAGNSPLHF.